What follows are 20 T cell receptor beta chains derived from one specimen sequenced in a study of OX40 agonist ivuxolimab in advanced cancers. The data were produced by immunoSEQ multiplex PCR, yet TCRdb's version contains in-frame clones alone and is incomplete. In the table there are tens of thousands of clones, 88% of which are singletons. This material consisted of CD4+ or CD8+ T cells sorted from blood, taken in a trial of the OX40 agonist ivuxolimab. Every receptor here comes from an adult with an advanced solid tumor such as melanoma, head and neck, liver or kidney cancer.

The gene calls are TRBV14 and TRBJ1-2; 7 bases are shared with TRBD1. J gave up 2 bases and V 6 bases, and 9 bases lay outside the gene matches. There are 15 residues in the CDR3. Per germline, CDR1 SGHDN and CDR2 FVKESK. The CDR3 region has the DNA TGTGCCAGCAGGCAGGGACAGTCTATCAACTATGGCTACACCTTC. It translates to CASRQGQSINYGYTF.

V usage is TRBV6-6 and J usage is TRBJ1-2, with TRBD1 matching over 7 bases. Trimming removed 2 bases from V and 7 bases from J; junction bases left unmatched: 4. The V gene's germline CDR1 is MNHNY and CDR2 SVGAGI (reference sequence). CDR3 length: 13 amino acids. CDR3 sequence (DNA): TGTGCCAGCAGTTACACAGGGGAAGGTGGCTACACCTTC. It translates to CASSYTGEGGYTF.

The chain carries TRBV4-3 and TRBJ1-4; D not certain. In germline, CDR1 is LGHNA, CDR2 YSLEER. The V end was cut by 2 bases, the J end by 8 bases, with 15 bases between. The CDR3 totals 15 residues. Here the CDR3 reads CASSQLPKSDEKLFF. CDR3 DNA: TGCGCCAGCAGCCAACTCCCTAAATCAGACGAAAAACTGTTTTTT.

The chain recombines TRBV28 with TRBJ1-3; possible D gene TRBD1, 5 bases. This CDR3 is 18 amino acids long. V was trimmed by 6 bases and J by 0 bases, leaving 21 bases between them. CDR1 is MDHEN and CDR2 is SYDVKM in the germline V gene. The CDR3 spells CASRPDRKVYRSGNTIYF. In DNA, the CDR3 is TGTGCCAGCAGACCAGACAGAAAAGTTTATCGCTCTGGAAACACCATATATTTT.

The chain joins TRBV6-5 to TRBJ2-7; D is unclear. The CDR3 sequence is 12 residues long. Trimming stripped 6 bases from V and 5 bases from J, with 11 bases between. CDR1 is MNHEY and CDR2 is SVGAGI in the germline V gene. CDR3 nucleotides: TGTGCCAGCAGCACAGTGAGGCACGAGCAGTACTTC. The encoded protein is CASSTVRHEQYF.

This clone was picked up a small number of times. CDR3 in DNA: TGCGCCAGCAAAGTAGCGGGGCAGGACACCGGGGAGCTGTTTTTT. Amino acids: CASKVAGQDTGELFF. The V and J genes are TRBV5-1 and TRBJ2-2, with 8 bases fitting TRBD2. This CDR3 spans 15 amino acids. CDR1 is SGHRS, CDR2 YFSETQ, per germline. The V segment lost 6 bases and the J segment 3 bases; nucleotides outside the gene matches: 7.

The chain has TRBV2 and TRBJ2-2; TRBD1 might be the D (5 bases). Germline loops: CDR1 SNHLY, CDR2 FYNNEI. V lost 6 bases, J lost 3 bases, and 8 bases lay in between. This CDR3 has 13 residues. The CDR3 region has the DNA TGTGCCAGCAGGCAGGGCCACACCGGGGAGCTGTTTTTT. This gives the protein CASRQGHTGELFF.

The V gene is TRBV5-1, the J gene TRBJ2-7; TRBD2 might be the D (5 bases). Germline V gene data show CDR1 as SGHRS and CDR2 as YFSETQ. The CDR3 covers 14 residues. Deletions cut 1 base from V and 4 bases from J, with 12 bases between. CDR3 sequence: CASSLMGVRYEQYF. CDR3 coding DNA: TGCGCCAGCAGCTTGATGGGAGTCCGGTACGAGCAGTACTTC. The full variable domain, with the rest looked up from reference TRBV5-1 and TRBJ2-7, is KAGVTQTPRYLIKTRGQQVTLSCSPISGHRSVSWYQQTPGQGLQFLFEYFSETQRNKGNFPGRFSGRQFSNSRSEMNVSTLELGDSALYLCASSLMGVRYEQYFGPGTRLTVT.

The sample holds one count of this clone. This sequence joins TRBV9 and TRBJ2-3; 15 bases are shared with TRBD2. This CDR3 region has 17 residues. V shed 0 bases, J shed 4 bases, and the junction held 3 bases outside the gene matches. CDR1 is SGDLS, CDR2 YYNGEE, per germline. CDR3 sequence: CASSVVGLAGGADTQYF. As DNA, the CDR3 is TGTGCCAGCAGCGTAGTCGGACTAGCGGGAGGGGCAGATACGCAGTATTTT.

The V and J genes are TRBV6-5 and TRBJ2-7; D gene uncertain. The CDR3 extends over 14 amino acids. V shed 0 bases and J shed 4 bases, with 10 bases lying between them. CDR1 and CDR2 (germline): MNHEY, SVGAGI. In DNA form, the CDR3 reads TGTGCCAGCAGTTACTCGAATAGGGTTTACGAGCAGTACTTC. Encoded protein: CASSYSNRVYEQYF.

A word on this clone: This CDR3 is also generated by other DNA sequences in the sample. The chain employs TRBV9 and TRBJ2-7; D gene uncertain. There are 15 residues in the CDR3. Deletions cut 0 bases from V and 0 bases from J, with 10 bases between. Germline lookup yields CDR1 SGDLS and CDR2 YYNGEE. DNA of the CDR3: TGTGCCAGCAGCGTAGGAGCTGCGAGCTCCTACGAGCAGTACTTC. Protein: CASSVGAASSYEQYF.

The rearrangement uses TRBV4-1 and TRBJ1-1; the D gene is possibly TRBD1 (5 bases). This CDR3 is 13 amino acids long. The germline gives CDR1 MGHRA, CDR2 YSYEKL. The V end was cut by 3 bases, the J end by 10 bases, with 15 bases between. CDR3 nucleotide sequence: TGCGCCAGCAGCCATATTAGCGACAGATCAGCTTTCTTT. This codes for CASSHISDRSAFF.

This clone appeared a few times. The chain couples TRBV7-6 to TRBJ2-5; D call uncertain. The germline CDR1 and CDR2 sequences are SGHVS and FNYEAQ. The CDR3 totals 15 residues. V was trimmed by 7 bases and J by 2 bases, leaving 17 bases between them. CDR3 sequence reads: CASKKGVIEQETQYF. The CDR3 nucleotides are TGTGCCAGCAAGAAGGGTGTGATTGAGCAAGAGACCCAGTACTTC.

The V and J genes are TRBV27 and TRBJ2-3, with 11 bases lining up with TRBD1. The germline V gene encodes CDR1 MNHEY and CDR2 SMNVEV (reference sequence). V was clipped by 9 bases and J by 4 bases; unmatched bases: 6. The CDR3 is 14 residues long. The CDR3 loop reads CASRPGQGADTQYF. The CDR3 region has the DNA TGTGCCAGTCGTCCGGGACAGGGGGCAGATACGCAGTATTTT.

The chain links TRBV5-6 to TRBJ2-3, with unresolved D. The CDR3 is 15 residues long. Germline lookup yields CDR1 SGHDT and CDR2 YYEEEE. In DNA, the CDR3 is TGTGTCTCGCTGATATGGGAACACGGCACAGATACGCAGTATTTT. This gives the protein CVSLIWEHGTDTQYF.

Concerning this clone itself: Relative to the germline gene, one junction end is altered; a read error may explain this. The chain joins TRBV7-7 to TRBJ2-5, with 9 bases that match TRBD1. The CDR3 length is 15 residues. CDR1 and CDR2 (germline): SSHAT, FNYEAQ (reference sequence). The CDR3 nucleotides read TGTGCTAGCAGCCAGAGGCGAGACAGGGGGGAGACCCAGTACTTC. Its protein is CASSQRRDRGETQYF.

This clone was detected once. The chain combines TRBV27 with TRBJ1-5; TRBD1 is a possible D gene (5 bases). The V gene's germline CDR1 is MNHEY and CDR2 SMNVEV (reference sequence). CDR3 length: 12 residues. Trimming took 2 bases from V and 7 from J, leaving 6 bases between them. The CDR3 spells CASSLEGQPQHF. The CDR3 DNA is TGTGCCAGCAGTTTAGAGGGGCAGCCCCAGCATTTT.

This chain connects TRBV7-8 to TRBJ2-7; 11 bases match TRBD2. CDR1 SGHVS and CDR2 FQNEAQ come from the germline V gene. The V and J ends lost 4 bases and 3 bases, in that order; junction bases with no gene match: 5. The CDR3 extends over 15 amino acids. The CDR3 DNA reads as TGTGCCAGCAGCTCCCGACTAGCGGGAAACTACGAGCAGTACTTC. As protein: CASSSRLAGNYEQYF. The variable domain in full, with the rest retrieved from reference TRBV7-8 and TRBJ2-7, is GAGVSQSPRYKVAKRGQDVALRCDPISGHVSLFWYQQALGQGPEFLTYFQNEAQLDKSGLPSDRFFAERPEGSVSTLKIQRTQQEDSAVYLCASSSRLAGNYEQYFGPGTRLTVT.

V and J are TRBV18 and TRBJ2-3; D not resolved. Between the trimmed V and J ends, which lost 0 bases and 1 base, there was a span of 5 bases. The germline V gene has CDR1 KGHSH and CDR2 LQKENI. The CDR3 runs 14 residues. The CDR3 DNA follows: TGTGCCAGCTCACCACCTTCCGGCACAGATACGCAGTATTTT. It specifies CASSPPSGTDTQYF.

The V call is TRBV18, the J call TRBJ2-1; a possible D gene is TRBD1 (6 bases). Germline V CDR1 and CDR2: KGHSH, LQKENI. There are 13 residues in the CDR3. Trimming removed 6 bases from V and 9 bases from J, with 15 bases in between. CDR3 bases: TGTGCCAGCTCCCCCTACAGGGCTGGTGAGCAGTTCTTC. Amino acids: CASSPYRAGEQFF.